The clone carrying this T cell receptor (beta chain) was detected ten times or more. Sample time point: newly diagnosed GD, antithyroid drugs for less than 3 months. From PBMCs, RNA was extracted and then used to make the TCR library. From germline, CDR1 is SEHNR and CDR2 FQNEAQ (reference sequence). The CDR3 totals 11 residues. V lost 2 bases and J 6 bases, leaving 5 bases between the germline ends. For TCR beta, libraries came from iRepertoire HTBI primers and Arm-PCR of CDR3 regions. Each CDR3 protein gets one entry after TCRdb re-called the multiplex PCR reads with MiXCR. The sample holds a few hundred thousand distinct CDR3 sequences; approximately 14% are singletons and the top ten take roughly 18%. This sample was included in a study of regulatory T cells in long-lasting Graves disease. These same data were also listed under a study on T cells in Graves' hyperthyroidism and ophthalmopathy.

Sequencing was performed on peripheral blood mononuclear cells (PBMCs), taken at new diagnosis, from a patient treated with antithyroid drugs. The chain carries TRBV7-9 and TRBJ2-7, with D unclear. The TCR originated in a woman aged 45-60 years with Graves disease. Here the CDR3 reads CASSLSAEQYF. The CDR3 nucleotides read TGTGCCAGCAGCTTATCTGCCGAGCAGTACTTC.